The present entry profiles one T cell receptor (beta chain) with its context. Its specificity is unknown. This sample was taken from a study of cytomegalovirus exposure and HLA in healthy donors. Study as a whole: Some 91 million unique TCRs from HLA-typed donors were held in an early release of data. Genotyping showed about 80% of 300 to 450 donors falling in the Caucasian-associated ancestry cluster. The study's findings and limits: Follow-up analysis seemed to connect common viral pathogens with several of the most significant clusters identified. The likely origin of a cluster of highly shared sequence variants was a sequencing artifact.

This CDR3 spans 13 amino acids. Germline values: CDR1 LNHDA, CDR2 SQIVND (reference sequence). Trimming left V 0 bases short and J 7 bases short, with 9 bases between. The primer mix had 60 Vbeta and 13 Jbeta primers. The assay was immunoSEQ multiplex PCR, and TCRdb's table has in-frame clones only and misses some. The data show more than 95,000 clones, about 81% seen once. This clonotype was obtained from a woman under 40 in good health and CMV-seronegative. The V and J genes are TRBV19 and TRBJ1-1, with D maybe TRBD1 (6 bases). Material: PBMCs. CDR3 protein: CASSIDRRGEAFF. The CDR3 DNA reads as TGTGCCAGTAGTATAGATCGCAGGGGTGAAGCTTTCTTT.